Listed below are T cell receptor beta chains from one sample, sequenced in a study of blood T cell repertoires in COVID-19. Profiling relied on immunoSEQ multiplex PCR, and the TCRdb table lists in-frame clones only, not all of them. This repertoire shows some 26,000 clones, around nine tenths found once; its top ten account for roughly 17%. Sequencing was performed on peripheral blood. The receptors stem from a human donor in a cohort sampled during active COVID-19. Both conserved end residues are part of each CDR3.

v_gene: TRBV30
j_gene: TRBJ1-2
CDR3aa: CAWSAGVGYTF

v_gene: TRBV27
j_gene: TRBJ1-5
CDR3aa: CASSPNQRAGNQPQHF

v_gene: TRBV27
j_gene: TRBJ1-5
CDR3aa: CASSFSGPNQPQHF

v_gene: TRBV5-4
j_gene: TRBJ1-2
CDR3aa: CASSLDPGTDHGYTF

v_gene: TRBV9
j_gene: TRBJ2-7
CDR3aa: CASSPRTGGLRTSVGEQYF

v_gene: TRBV9
j_gene: TRBJ2-1
CDR3aa: CASSPRDRELGEQFF

v_gene: TRBV5-4
j_gene: TRBJ2-5
CDR3aa: CASGAVQETQYF

v_gene: TRBV28
j_gene: TRBJ1-5
CDR3aa: CAAGLPGSNQPQHF

v_gene: TRBV6-2/TRBV6-3
j_gene: TRBJ2-5
CDR3aa: CASSRPRGAGETQYF

v_gene: TRBV19
j_gene: TRBJ1-1
CDR3aa: CASSIDRGLTETEAFF

v_gene: TRBV24-1
j_gene: TRBJ2-5
CDR3aa: CATSDFSLAGGLEETQYF

v_gene: TRBV6-5
j_gene: TRBJ1-2
CDR3aa: CASSYRENYGYTF

v_gene: TRBV9
j_gene: TRBJ1-3
CDR3aa: CASSLGTGGSGNTIYF

v_gene: TRBV18
j_gene: TRBJ1-2
CDR3aa: CASSPDRGNYGYTF

v_gene: TRBV11-3
j_gene: TRBJ2-3
CDR3aa: CASSLSLAGVGNTQYF

v_gene: TRBV29-1
j_gene: TRBJ2-5
CDR3aa: CSVRRRAEETQYF

v_gene: TRBV4-3
j_gene: TRBJ2-1
CDR3aa: CASSQADPGQGAYEQFF

v_gene: TRBV5-6
j_gene: TRBJ1-5
CDR3aa: CASSMTGVNQPQHF

v_gene: TRBV7-3
j_gene: TRBJ2-7
CDR3aa: CASSLTGDRDGYEQYF

v_gene: TRBV5-5
j_gene: TRBJ2-2
CDR3aa: CASSPGGYTGELFF

v_gene: TRBV4-3
j_gene: TRBJ2-2
CDR3aa: CASSQGYGTGWTGELFF

v_gene: TRBV6-6
j_gene: TRBJ1-1
CDR3aa: CASSFGQTEAFF

v_gene: TRBV7-9
j_gene: TRBJ2-3
CDR3aa: CASSLDQGGTDTQYF

v_gene: TRBV9
j_gene: TRBJ2-7
CDR3aa: CASSVAAGLGEYYEQYF

v_gene: TRBV6-4
j_gene: TRBJ2-1
CDR3aa: CASKPQEGSYNEQFF

v_gene: TRBV11-2
j_gene: TRBJ1-6
CDR3aa: CASSYPGRRSSYNSPLHF

v_gene: TRBV10-1
j_gene: TRBJ2-7
CDR3aa: CASGPGQSYEQYF

v_gene: TRBV19
j_gene: TRBJ1-5
CDR3aa: CASSNEGGDQPQHF

v_gene: TRBV2
j_gene: TRBJ2-6
CDR3aa: CASRDRSSGANVLTF

v_gene: TRBV19
j_gene: TRBJ2-7
CDR3aa: CASSIRLAGPYEQYF

v_gene: TRBV3-1/TRBV3-2
j_gene: TRBJ1-5
CDR3aa: CASSQNSRSSQHF